The T cell receptor beta chain described here comes from a study of T cell responses to AZD1222 COVID-19 vaccine (TCRdb year 2021). Background on the whole study: AZD1222 recipients given second doses at about 4 weeks or at about 12 weeks were pooled, since spike-specific TCR depth and breadth were not found to differ between the two schedules. TCR sequencing was performed for fewer than 250 trial participants, of whom 207 were given two doses of AZD1222 and around 25 were given two doses of MenACWY control vaccine. Trial participants were enrolled into age subgroups of 18-55, 56-69 and 70-plus years, which contained roughly 150, 30 and 60 TCR-sequenced participants, respectively. Paper-wide results and their limitations: Conclusions about previously exposed vaccinees are limited, since just five or six AZD1222 recipients were seropositive for SARS-CoV-2 at baseline. CD4 TCRs associated with the vaccine covered the entire spike protein, and the dominant responses were in regions 160-218 and 743-854. No day 14 peak-response samples were available, so repertoires were characterized only after the peak T cell response. The 56-69-year group was small, and its depth increase did not reach significance, likely because of low power. Reportedly, close to half of the unique spike-specific TCRs recognized epitopes lying outside the regions that are mutated in the B.1.351 and B.1.1.7 variants. Most participants were white British and females outnumbered males, and the authors suggested that clonal diversity may have been underestimated. After two AZD1222 doses, spike-specific TCR breadth and depth were significantly higher than at day 0 and than in MenACWY recipients.

The sample's time point label, in plain terms: baseline before first vaccination. Vaccinee samples came from UK trials COV001 and COV002, including a single-blind randomized controlled phase 2/3 trial of AZD1222 (ChAdOx1 nCoV-19) in healthy adults. For TCRbeta chain sequencing, PBMC samples from trial participants were taken at day 0 and at day 28 after the second dose. Worth noting for this clone: Its target antigen remains unknown. No base qualities exist here, and no much larger clone lies one base off it.

The CDR3 runs 16 amino acids, cysteine and phenylalanine included. CDR3 DNA only is kept here, 48 bases in frame from base 1. V and J are trimmed by 5 bases and 7 bases, and the gene matches miss 17 bases of the junction. The germline V gene (reference sequence) provides CDR1 MNHEY and CDR2 SMNVEV. The CDR3 regions of human TCRbeta chains were subjected to immunosequencing. In the paper's pipeline: TCRs in the repertoires were matched against a reference library of SARS-CoV-2-specific TCRs that had been generated with the MIRA antigen-specificity platform. Breadth was defined as the fraction of unique TCRs that were SARS-CoV-2-associated. Depth was defined as the fraction of total T cells that were SARS-CoV-2-associated. Each spike-specific TCR was assigned to its reactive spike region and to a CD4 or CD8 class using the MIRA data. Log10-transformed breadth and depth values were compared by one-way ANOVA with Sidak's multiple comparisons tests. Entries here come from immuneACCESS through TCRdb and include only in-frame sequences with V and J called. Some clones fail to appear in such tables; in the studies checked, an unresolved V gene covers under half of the shortfall, and the cause of the remainder is unknown. The V and J calls and clone size come from that table; D and trimming were worked out from the DNA. The table for this sample lists under 150,000 clones; almost 90% of them were counted only once. The top ten clones comprise over 8.5% of the sample.

The rearrangement combines TRBV27 with TRBJ2-7, with 7 bases in between that match TRBD1. This TCR came from an adult in good health. The sequencing used peripheral blood, collected on day 0 of AZD1222 vaccination. This receptor carries the CDR3 CASSPTGTVKMGEQYF. The nucleotide sequence reads TGTGCCAGCAGTCCTACCGGGACAGTCAAGATGGGGGAGCAGTACTTC.